The 15 T cell receptor beta chains presented below share a single source sample, sequenced in a study of cytomegalovirus exposure and HLA in healthy donors. With 60 Vbeta and 13 Jbeta primers, the PCR was carried out. Repertoires were generated with immunoSEQ multiplex PCR, while TCRdb's copy carries only in-frame clones and drops some. The sample holds about 180,000 clones, approximately 85% seen once. Input material: PBMCs. The receptors were gathered from a girl under 18 in good health and CMV-seropositive.

The rearrangement uses TRBV19 and TRBJ1-3; 7 bases map to TRBD1. CDR3 length: 14 residues. With 5 bases clipped from V and 2 bases from J, the junction kept 3 bases outside the gene matches. Germline V lookup: CDR1 LNHDA, CDR2 SQIVND (reference sequence). CDR3 protein: CASSFRGPGNTIYF. For the CDR3, the DNA is TGTGCCAGTAGTTTTAGGGGGCCTGGAAACACCATATATTTT.

The chain combines TRBV5-6 with TRBJ2-5; 8 nucleotides agree with TRBD1. V trimming: 4 bases; J trimming: 5 bases; junction bases outside the gene matches: 7. This CDR3 has 14 amino acids. The germline gives CDR1 SGHDT, CDR2 YYEEEE. CDR3 bases: TGTGCCAGCAGCGCGGACAGGGCTTCTGAGACCCAGTACTTC. Protein product: CASSADRASETQYF.

In this sample, this clone is medium-sized. This chain joins TRBV6-6 and TRBJ1-1; tentatively, D is TRBD1 (5 bases). The CDR3 sequence is 15 residues long. V was shortened by 7 bases and J by 4 bases, with 19 bases between the two germline ends. The germline CDR1 and CDR2 sequences are MNHNY and SVGAGI (reference sequence). CDR3 DNA sequence: TGTGCCAGCATTGAGCCGGCAGGGATTACCACTGAAGCTTTCTTT. Its translation is CASIEPAGITTEAFF.

J is TRBJ1-1 and V is TRBV18, with TRBD1 as a possible D gene (5 bases). V lost 6 bases to trimming and J lost 5 bases, with 16 bases between them. Germline loops: CDR1 KGHSH, CDR2 LQKENI. This CDR3 is built from 14 residues. The DNA for the CDR3 is TGTGCCAGCTCCCCATGGGGGGGGGAAACTGAAGCTTTCTTT. Its protein product is CASSPWGGETEAFF. Variable domain in full (rest from reference TRBV18 and TRBJ1-1): NAGVMQNPRHLVRRRGQEARLRCSPMKGHSHVYWYRQLPEEGLKFMVYLQKENIIDESGMPKERFSAEFPKEGPSILRIQQVVRGDSAAYFCASSPWGGETEAFFGQGTRLTVV.

As concerns this clone: Compared with germline, one end of the junction differs, possibly owing to a read error. The chain carries TRBV7-7 and TRBJ2-3; no clear D gene. Germline V gene sequence: CDR1 SSHAT, CDR2 FNYEAQ (reference sequence). The CDR3 runs to 13 residues. The CDR3 sequence: CASSSQYTDTQYF. CDR3 nucleotides: TGTGCTAGCAGCTCCCAGTACACAGATACGCAGTATTTT.

V is TRBV18 and J is TRBJ2-1, with TRBD2 matching over 12 bases. Germline V lookup: CDR1 KGHSH, CDR2 LQKENI. The junction had 9 bases not matched to a gene; V was cut back by 8 bases and J by 7 bases. The CDR3 loop spans 15 amino acids. CDR3 bases: TGTGCCAGCAGCCAGACTAGCGGGGGTATTAATGAGCAGTTCTTC. Protein product: CASSQTSGGINEQFF.

The V gene is TRBV5-4, the J gene TRBJ2-7; the match to TRBD1 covers 7 bases. Germline values: CDR1 SGHNT, CDR2 YYREEE (reference sequence). This CDR3 has 16 amino acids. J was trimmed by 0 bases and V by 4 bases; bases with no gene match: 10. CDR3 loop: CASSLTTGASSYEQYF. As DNA, the CDR3 is TGTGCCAGCAGCCTAACTACAGGGGCTTCCTCCTACGAGCAGTACTTC.

The chain carries TRBV5-5 and TRBJ1-1, with TRBD1 matching 9 bases. J lost 1 base, V lost 3 bases, and 4 bases had no gene match. This CDR3 region has 15 residues. The germline V gene encodes CDR1 SGHKS and CDR2 YYEKEE (reference sequence). DNA of the CDR3: TGTGCCAGCAGCTCCCTGACAGGGGGGAACACTGAAGCTTTCTTT. It encodes CASSSLTGGNTEAFF.

This clone has a handful of counts. The chain combines TRBV19 with TRBJ2-7, with TRBD2 matching 9 bases. V lost 2 bases, J lost 4 bases, and 3 bases stayed unmatched. The CDR3 is 14 residues long. Germline V gene sequence: CDR1 LNHDA, CDR2 SQIVND (reference sequence). The CDR3 sequence: CASSIRLAGYEQYF. DNA of the CDR3: TGTGCCAGTAGTATAAGGCTAGCGGGGTACGAGCAGTACTTC.

This clone was counted a few times. V usage is TRBV6-5 and J usage is TRBJ1-1; TRBD1 matches 7 bases. With V trimmed by 6 bases and J by 6 bases, 10 bases remained unmatched. Germline loops: CDR1 MNHEY, CDR2 SVGAGI. The CDR3 has 14 amino acids. The CDR3 is CASSRGQTRSEAFF. For the CDR3, the DNA is TGTGCCAGCAGCAGGGGACAGACAAGATCTGAAGCTTTCTTT.

This clone turned up a few times. The chain uses TRBV6-5 and TRBJ2-7; 7 nucleotides align to TRBD1. The CDR3 is made up of 15 amino acids. Germline CDR1 and CDR2: MNHEY and SVGAGI. V was clipped by 2 bases and J by 2 bases; unmatched bases: 6. As DNA, the CDR3 is TGTGCCAGCAGTTACCCACAGGGACAGACCTACGAGCAGTACTTC. Residues: CASSYPQGQTYEQYF.

This chain uses TRBV6-5 with TRBJ2-7, with 11 bases identical to TRBD1. With 6 bases clipped from V and 4 bases from J, the junction kept 8 bases outside the gene matches. The CDR3 covers 15 residues. The germline V gene has CDR1 MNHEY and CDR2 SVGAGI. For the CDR3, the DNA is TGTGCCAGCAGAAAACCGGGACAGGGGGATTACGAGCAGTACTTC. This sequence encodes CASRKPGQGDYEQYF.

The chain is built from TRBV2 and TRBJ1-4, with a weak D call TRBD1 (6 bases). Germline V gene sequence: CDR1 SNHLY, CDR2 FYNNEI. This CDR3 region has 15 residues. With 7 bases removed from V and 5 bases from J, the gap between germline ends came to 17 bases. DNA of the CDR3: TGTGCCAGCATGCTGTCAGGGGTTACCAATGAAAAACTGTTTTTT. Protein: CASMLSGVTNEKLFF.

The chain carries TRBV2 and TRBJ1-5; D is ambiguous. Germline V lookup: CDR1 SNHLY, CDR2 FYNNEI. The V end was cut by 4 bases, the J end by 5 bases, with 9 bases between. This CDR3 is 13 amino acids long. CDR3 nucleotide sequence: TGTGCCAGCAGTGGGGAGAGGGATCAGCCCCAGCATTTT. Translated: CASSGERDQPQHF.

This clone was seen a handful of times. The genes are TRBV25-1 and TRBJ1-3; tentative D call: TRBD1 (6 bases). The CDR3 covers 13 residues. Looked up from germline, CDR1 is MGHDK and CDR2 is SYGVNS. Trimming stripped 6 bases from V and 0 bases from J, with 6 bases between. CDR3 in amino acids: CASRTGSGNTIYF. CDR3 bases: TGTGCCAGCAGGACAGGCTCTGGAAACACCATATATTTT.